The clone carrying this T cell receptor beta chain was found many times. The antigen is not known. Time point defined: newly diagnosed GD, antithyroid drugs for less than 3 months. From RNA extracted from PBMCs, the TCR library was made. American Thyroid Association guidelines were used to diagnose Graves' disease. The V gene's germline CDR1 is MDHEN and CDR2 SYDVKM. Unmatched junction bases numbered 8, after V lost 1 base and J lost 5 bases. This CDR3 has 16 residues. The sample originates from a study of regulatory T cells in long-lasting Graves disease. Building of the TCR beta libraries involved iRepertoire HTBI primers and Arm-PCR of CDR3 regions. TCRdb itself ran the multiplex PCR reads through MiXCR, one entry per CDR3 protein. The table has hundreds of thousands of distinct CDR3 sequences, around 15% seen once; the top ten hold 25% to 30%. Findings and caveats of the study: Preferential use of TRBV28, TRBJ1-2 and TRBJ2-5 was seen in persistent disease.

These data are also associated with another study on T cells in Graves' hyperthyroidism and ophthalmopathy. From that paper: In validation, the model predicted ophthalmopathy. These predictions came a median roughly 7.1 months before onset.

The origin of this receptor is a man aged 40-50 years with Graves disease. This chain joins TRBV28 and TRBJ2-5; 9 bases align to TRBD2. This specimen consisted of peripheral blood mononuclear cells (PBMCs), obtained at new diagnosis, from a patient treated with antithyroid drugs. The CDR3 protein is CASSLLRATSGETQYF. Written as DNA, the CDR3 is TGTGCCAGCAGTTTATTGCGGGCTACTAGCGGGGAGACCCAGTACTTC.